These T cell receptor beta chains were read from a single sample in a study of CD8+ T cells in alopecia areata. Sequencing used immunoSEQ multiplex PCR; TCRdb keeps in-frame clones, though not all of them. The profile shows fewer than 250,000 clones, more than 30% of them singletons. The starting material was CD4+ T cells sorted from blood, obtained between weeks 30 and 35, from a patient treated with tofacitinib. These receptors all come from a human donor with alopecia areata. CDR3s include the opening cysteine and the closing phenylalanine or tryptophan. The D gene is left open where the match is weak. The listing skips clone size in some rows; elsewhere it reads once, few, many or a size class.

clone size | D gene | J gene | V gene | CDR3 DNA | CDR3 protein
many | NA | TRBJ1-5 | TRBV23-1 | TGCGCCAGCAGTCAATCGCCAGGGAAGGGCGATCAGCCCCAGCATTTT | CASSQSPGKGDQPQHF
NA | NA | TRBJ1-4 | TRBV30 | TGTGCCTGGAGTGTAGGGGAAAAACTGTTTTTT | CAWSVGEKLFF
NA | TRBD2 | TRBJ2-1 | TRBV4-1 | TGCGCCAGCAGCCAGGTGGGCGGGAGGGCCGTCAATGAGCAGTTCTTC | CASSQVGGRAVNEQFF
few | NA | TRBJ1-1 | TRBV7-3 | TGTGCCAGCAGCTCCGGACAAGGACGTGAAGCTTTCTTT | CASSSGQGREAFF
many | NA | TRBJ2-2 | TRBV7-9 | TGTGCCAGCAGCCCCCAGACCGGGGAGCTGTTTTTT | CASSPQTGELFF
NA | TRBD1 | TRBJ1-1 | TRBV18 | TGTGCCAGCTCCCCAAGGCCCCAGGGGGCGCGGGGCACTGAAGCTTTCTTT | CASSPRPQGARGTEAFF
few | TRBD2 | TRBJ2-1 | TRBV30 | TGTGCCTGGAGTGGGACTAGCTTTTATGAGCAGTTCTTC | CAWSGTSFYEQFF
NA | TRBD1 | TRBJ1-2 | TRBV10-3 | TGTGCCATCAGTGAGAGGGACAGATCTAACTATGGCTACACCTTC | CAISERDRSNYGYTF
few | TRBD1 | TRBJ2-7 | TRBV5-1 | TGCGCCAGCAAAGGCACAGGGGGGCCCCACGAGCAGTACTTC | CASKGTGGPHEQYF
NA | NA | TRBJ1-1 | TRBV6-5 | TGTGCCAGCAGCTTAGCCACCATGAACACTGAAGCTTTCTTT | CASSLATMNTEAFF
few | NA | TRBJ1-4 | TRBV4-1 | TGCGCCAGCAGCCTCCTTCCTGTTGAAAAACTGTTTTTT | CASSLLPVEKLFF
NA | NA | TRBJ2-7 | TRBV7-9 | TGTGCCAGCAGCTCTCTCTCCTACGAGCAGTACTTC | CASSSLSYEQYF
NA | NA | TRBJ2-5 | TRBV29-1 | TGCAGCGTAGGGACGCTCTCGCAAGAGACCCAGTACTTC | CSVGTLSQETQYF
NA | NA | TRBJ1-2 | TRBV2 | TGTGCCAGCAGTACCCAACAGCAGGCCAGAGGAGGCTACACCTTC | CASSTQQQARGGYTF
NA | TRBD1 | TRBJ1-1 | TRBV18 | TGTGCCAGCTCCCTCGGGACAGTCCAGAACACTGAAGCTTTCTTT | CASSLGTVQNTEAFF
NA | TRBD1 | TRBJ1-5 | TRBV15 | TGTGCCACCAGCAGAGATAGGACAGGGAACAATCAGCCCCAGCATTTT | CATSRDRTGNNQPQHF
NA | NA | TRBJ2-2 | TRBV10-3 | TGTGCCATCAGGCAACTGGCCGGGGAGCTGTTTTTT | CAIRQLAGELFF
few | NA | TRBJ2-5 | TRBV5-1 | TGCGCCAGCAGCTTGCAGGTGGGCGAGACCCAGTACTTC | CASSLQVGETQYF
NA | NA | TRBJ2-7 | TRBV5-4 | TGTGCCAGCAGCTTGGGCCTCTTCTACGAGCAGTACTTC | CASSLGLFYEQYF
NA | TRBD1 | TRBJ1-2 | TRBV29-1 | TGCAGTTCTGGGGCAGGGGGAAGTAACTATGGCTACACCTTC | CSSGAGGSNYGYTF
few | TRBD2 | TRBJ2-5 | TRBV5-1 | TGCGCCAGCAGCCAAGCGGGAGGTCTCCAAGAGACCCAGTACTTC | CASSQAGGLQETQYF
few | NA | TRBJ1-2 | TRBV6-1 | TGTGCCAGCAGTGAAGCGCCTGTGACAGGTTTGAACTATGGCTACACCTTC | CASSEAPVTGLNYGYTF
few | NA | TRBJ2-1 | TRBV5-6 | TGTGCCAGCATCAAACAGGGTGAGCAGTTCTTC | CASIKQGEQFF
NA | TRBD2 | TRBJ2-2 | TRBV30 | TGTGCCTGGACCTCAACAGGACTAGCGGGAGACGGGGGGGAGCTGTTTTTT | CAWTSTGLAGDGGELFF
NA | NA | TRBJ1-1 | TRBV7-9 | TGTGCCAGCAGCCCACAGTGGGGGACGGAGAACACTGAAGCTTTCTTT | CASSPQWGTENTEAFF
NA | NA | TRBJ1-1 | TRBV7-9 | TGTGCCAGCAGCTTAGAAGGCCGGGTAGCTTTCTTT | CASSLEGRVAFF
NA | TRBD1 | TRBJ1-3 | TRBV29-1 | TGCAGCATCCGACAGGGGGGCGGAAACACCATATATTTT | CSIRQGGGNTIYF
NA | NA | TRBJ1-2 | TRBV7-9 | TGTGCCAGCAGCCAGAGCGGGTGGCAGAATAACTATGGCTACACCTTC | CASSQSGWQNNYGYTF
NA | TRBD2 | TRBJ2-1 | TRBV2 | TGTGCCAGCAAGGCGACTAGCGGGAGAGTTAATGAGCAGTTCTTC | CASKATSGRVNEQFF
NA | TRBD2 | TRBJ2-7 | TRBV5-6 | TGTGCCAGCAGCTTGCACCTAGCGGGGGGCCGCGACTACGAGCAGTACTTC | CASSLHLAGGRDYEQYF
NA | TRBD2 | TRBJ2-1 | TRBV7-6 | TGTGCCAGCAGCTTATCGTGGGGGGGTAATGAGCAGTTCTTC | CASSLSWGGNEQFF
many | NA | TRBJ1-6 | TRBV2 | TGTGCCAGCAGTCGGGAGAATTCACCCCTCCACTTT | CASSRENSPLHF
NA | NA | TRBJ2-6 | TRBV27 | TGTGCCAGCAGGCCGCAGGAGACCTCTGGGGCCAACGTCCTGACTTTC | CASRPQETSGANVLTF
few | NA | TRBJ2-5 | TRBV29-1 | TGCAGCGTTAACAGCCTTGAGACCCAGTACTTC | CSVNSLETQYF
few | TRBD2 | TRBJ2-3 | TRBV2 | TGTGCCAGCACTGGGGAGGGTAGCACAGATACGCAGTATTTT | CASTGEGSTDTQYF
NA | NA | TRBJ2-4 | TRBV2 | TGTGCCAGCAGTGAGACGGGCCAGGGAAGTGGGCTGGCCAAAAACATTCAGTACTTC | CASSETGQGSGLAKNIQYF
NA | TRBD1 | TRBJ1-2 | TRBV27 | TGTGCCAGCCGGGACAGGGGCAACTATGGCTACACCTTC | CASRDRGNYGYTF
NA | TRBD1 | TRBJ1-5 | TRBV7-6 | TGTGCCAGCAGCTCCACCGGGACAGGGGGCGCGGGCAATCAGCCCCAGCATTTT | CASSSTGTGGAGNQPQHF
few | TRBD1 | TRBJ1-1 | TRBV4-1 | TGCGCCAGCAGCCAAACAGGGGGCTTAACTGAAGCTTTCTTT | CASSQTGGLTEAFF
NA | NA | TRBJ1-1 | TRBV29-1 | TGCAGCGTTGAATACGTCGGTGACAGGACCACTGAAGCTTTCTTT | CSVEYVGDRTTEAFF